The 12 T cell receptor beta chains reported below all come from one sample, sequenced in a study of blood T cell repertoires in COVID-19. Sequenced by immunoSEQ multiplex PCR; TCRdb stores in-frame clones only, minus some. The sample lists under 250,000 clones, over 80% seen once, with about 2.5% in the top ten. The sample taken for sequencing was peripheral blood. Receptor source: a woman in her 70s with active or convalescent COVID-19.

CDR3 protein: CAWSVGSGYVEQFF. DNA of the CDR3: TGTGCCTGGAGTGTAGGATCGGGATACGTTGAGCAGTTCTTC. The gene calls are TRBV30 and TRBJ2-1; weak D call: TRBD2 (5 bases). The germline gives CDR1 GTSNPN, CDR2 SVGIG (reference sequence). Trimming removed 0 bases from V and 9 bases from J, with 15 bases in between. This CDR3 is built from 14 residues.

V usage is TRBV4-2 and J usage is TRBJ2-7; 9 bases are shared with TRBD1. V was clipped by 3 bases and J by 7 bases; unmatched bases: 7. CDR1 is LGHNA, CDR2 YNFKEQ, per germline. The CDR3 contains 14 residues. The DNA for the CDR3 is TGTGCCAGCAGCCATGGACAGGGGACCATGGAGCAGTACTTC. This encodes CASSHGQGTMEQYF.

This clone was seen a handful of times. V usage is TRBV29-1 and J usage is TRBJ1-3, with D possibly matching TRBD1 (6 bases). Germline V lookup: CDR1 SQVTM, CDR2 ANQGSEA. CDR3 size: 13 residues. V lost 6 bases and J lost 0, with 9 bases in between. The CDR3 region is CSVEQGSGNTIYF. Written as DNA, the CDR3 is TGCAGCGTGGAACAGGGCTCTGGAAACACCATATATTTT.

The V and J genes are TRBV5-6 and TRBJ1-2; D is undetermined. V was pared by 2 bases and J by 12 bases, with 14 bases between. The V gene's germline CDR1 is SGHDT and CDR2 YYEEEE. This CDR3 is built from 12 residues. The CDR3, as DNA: TGTGCCAGCAGCTTTGCGGCTTGGGGAGACACCTTC. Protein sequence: CASSFAAWGDTF. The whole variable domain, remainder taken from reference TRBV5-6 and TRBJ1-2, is DAGVTQSPTHLIKTRGQQVTLRCSPKSGHDTVSWYQQALGQGPQFIFQYYEEEERQRGNFPDRFSGHQFPNYSSELNVNALLLGDSALYLCASSFAAWGDTFGSGTRLTVV.

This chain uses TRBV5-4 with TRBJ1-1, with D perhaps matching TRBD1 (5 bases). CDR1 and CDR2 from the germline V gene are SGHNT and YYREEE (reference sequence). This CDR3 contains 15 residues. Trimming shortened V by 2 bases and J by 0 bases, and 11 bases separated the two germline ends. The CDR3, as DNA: TGTGCCAGCAGCTTAGCAGGGTCAATGAACACTGAAGCTTTCTTT. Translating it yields CASSLAGSMNTEAFF.

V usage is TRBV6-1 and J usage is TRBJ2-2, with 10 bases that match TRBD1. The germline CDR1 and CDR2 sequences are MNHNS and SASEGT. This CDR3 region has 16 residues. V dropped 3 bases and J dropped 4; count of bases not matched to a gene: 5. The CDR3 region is CASSDWGTGVTGELFF. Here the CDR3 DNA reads TGTGCCAGCAGTGATTGGGGGACAGGGGTCACCGGGGAGCTGTTTTTT.

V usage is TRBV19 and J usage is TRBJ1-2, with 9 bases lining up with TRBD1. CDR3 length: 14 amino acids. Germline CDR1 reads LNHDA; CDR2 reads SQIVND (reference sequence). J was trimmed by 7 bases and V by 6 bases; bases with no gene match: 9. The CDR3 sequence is CASRPTGGDFGYTF. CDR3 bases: TGTGCCAGTAGGCCTACAGGGGGCGACTTTGGCTACACCTTC.

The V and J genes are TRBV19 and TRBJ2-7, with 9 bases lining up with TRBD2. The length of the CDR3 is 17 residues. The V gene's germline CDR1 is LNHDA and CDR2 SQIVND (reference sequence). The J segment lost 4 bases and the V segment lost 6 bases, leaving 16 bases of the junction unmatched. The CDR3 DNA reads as TGTGCCAGTAGCCCCCGAACCGGGCTAGCGGGGATGTACGAGCAGTACTTC. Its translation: CASSPRTGLAGMYEQYF.

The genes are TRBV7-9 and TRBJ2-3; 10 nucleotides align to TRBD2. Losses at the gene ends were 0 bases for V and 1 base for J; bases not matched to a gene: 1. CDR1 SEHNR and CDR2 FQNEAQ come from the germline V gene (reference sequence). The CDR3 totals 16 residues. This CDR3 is CASSLALAGGTDTQYF. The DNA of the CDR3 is TGTGCCAGCAGCTTAGCGCTAGCGGGGGGCACAGATACGCAGTATTTT.

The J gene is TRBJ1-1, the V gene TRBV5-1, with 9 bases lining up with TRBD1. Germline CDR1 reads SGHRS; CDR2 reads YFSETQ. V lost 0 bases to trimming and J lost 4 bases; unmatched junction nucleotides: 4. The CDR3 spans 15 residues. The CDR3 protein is CASSLALTGGTEAFF. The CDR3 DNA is TGCGCCAGCAGCTTGGCCTTGACAGGGGGCACTGAAGCTTTCTTT.

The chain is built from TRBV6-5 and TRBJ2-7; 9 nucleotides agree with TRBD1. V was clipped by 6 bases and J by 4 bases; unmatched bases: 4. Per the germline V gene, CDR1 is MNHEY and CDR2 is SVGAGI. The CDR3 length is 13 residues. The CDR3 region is CASRLQGAYEQYF. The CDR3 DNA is TGTGCCAGCAGGCTACAGGGGGCTTACGAGCAGTACTTC.

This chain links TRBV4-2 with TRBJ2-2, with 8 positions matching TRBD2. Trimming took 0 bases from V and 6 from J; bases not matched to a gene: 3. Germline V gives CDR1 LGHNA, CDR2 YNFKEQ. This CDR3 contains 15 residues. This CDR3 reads CASSQDGTSPGELFF. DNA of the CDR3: TGTGCCAGCAGCCAAGATGGGACTAGTCCCGGGGAGCTGTTTTTT.